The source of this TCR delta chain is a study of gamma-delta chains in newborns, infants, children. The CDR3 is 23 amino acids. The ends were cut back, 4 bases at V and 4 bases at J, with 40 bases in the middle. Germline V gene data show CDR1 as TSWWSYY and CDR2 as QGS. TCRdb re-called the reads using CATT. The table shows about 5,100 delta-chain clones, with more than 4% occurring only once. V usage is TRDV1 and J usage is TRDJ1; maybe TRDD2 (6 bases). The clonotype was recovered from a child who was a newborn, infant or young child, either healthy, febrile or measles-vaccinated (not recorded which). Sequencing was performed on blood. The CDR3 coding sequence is TGTGCTCTTGGGGGAGGGGCTCCTACCGGCCGGTGGGGTCCTATAGGACGTCTCGATAAACTCATCTTT. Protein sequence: CALGGGAPTGRWGPIGRLDKLIF.